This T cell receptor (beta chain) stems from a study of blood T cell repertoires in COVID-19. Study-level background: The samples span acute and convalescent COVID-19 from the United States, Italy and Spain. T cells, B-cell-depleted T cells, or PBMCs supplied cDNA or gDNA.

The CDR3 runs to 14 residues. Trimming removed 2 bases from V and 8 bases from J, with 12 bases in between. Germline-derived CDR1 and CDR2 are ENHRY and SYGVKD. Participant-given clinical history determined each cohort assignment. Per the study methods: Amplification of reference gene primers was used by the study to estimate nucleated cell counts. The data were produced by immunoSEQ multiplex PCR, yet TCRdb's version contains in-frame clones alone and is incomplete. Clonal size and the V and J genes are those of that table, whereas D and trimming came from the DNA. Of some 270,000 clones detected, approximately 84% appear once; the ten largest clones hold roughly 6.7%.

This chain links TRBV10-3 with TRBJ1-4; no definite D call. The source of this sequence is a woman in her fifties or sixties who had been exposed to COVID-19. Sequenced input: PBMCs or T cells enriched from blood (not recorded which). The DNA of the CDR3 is TGTGCCATCAGTGAGGAGGGTATGGGCGAAAAACTGTTTTTT. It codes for CAISEEGMGEKLFF.